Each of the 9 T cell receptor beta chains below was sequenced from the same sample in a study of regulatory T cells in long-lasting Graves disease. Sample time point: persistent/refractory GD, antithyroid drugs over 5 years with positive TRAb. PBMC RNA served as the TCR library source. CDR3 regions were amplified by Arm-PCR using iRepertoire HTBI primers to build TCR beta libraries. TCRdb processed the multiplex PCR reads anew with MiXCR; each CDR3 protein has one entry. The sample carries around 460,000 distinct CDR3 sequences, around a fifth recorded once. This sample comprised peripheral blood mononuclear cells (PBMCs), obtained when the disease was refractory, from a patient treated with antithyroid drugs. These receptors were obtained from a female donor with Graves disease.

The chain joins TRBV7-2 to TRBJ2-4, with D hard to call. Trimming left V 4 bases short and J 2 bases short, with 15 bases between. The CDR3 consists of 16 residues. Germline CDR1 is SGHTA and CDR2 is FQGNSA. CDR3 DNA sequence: TGTGCCAGCAGCTCCCTTCCCCGAGAGTCCAAAAACATTCAGTACTTC. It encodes CASSSLPRESKNIQYF.

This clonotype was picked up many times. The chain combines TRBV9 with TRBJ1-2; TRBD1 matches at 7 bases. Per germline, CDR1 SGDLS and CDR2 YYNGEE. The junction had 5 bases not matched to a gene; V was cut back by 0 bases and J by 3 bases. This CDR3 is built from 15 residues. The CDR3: CASSVGQGKHYGYTF. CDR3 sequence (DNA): TGTGCCAGCAGCGTAGGACAGGGCAAACACTATGGCTACACCTTC.

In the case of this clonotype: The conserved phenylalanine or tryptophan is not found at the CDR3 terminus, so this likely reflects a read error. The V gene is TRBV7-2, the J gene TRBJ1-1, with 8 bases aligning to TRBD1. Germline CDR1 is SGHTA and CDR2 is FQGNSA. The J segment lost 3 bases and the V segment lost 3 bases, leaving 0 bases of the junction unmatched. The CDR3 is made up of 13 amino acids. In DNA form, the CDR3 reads TGTGCCAGCAGCTTGGACAGGGACACTGAAGCTTTCCTT. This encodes CASSLDRDTEAFL.

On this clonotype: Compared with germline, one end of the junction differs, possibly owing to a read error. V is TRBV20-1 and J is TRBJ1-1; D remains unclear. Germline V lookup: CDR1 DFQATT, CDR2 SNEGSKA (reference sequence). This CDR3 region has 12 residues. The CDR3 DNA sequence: TGCAGTACTAGAAACACTGGGACTGAAGCTTTCTTT. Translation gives CSTRNTGTEAFF.

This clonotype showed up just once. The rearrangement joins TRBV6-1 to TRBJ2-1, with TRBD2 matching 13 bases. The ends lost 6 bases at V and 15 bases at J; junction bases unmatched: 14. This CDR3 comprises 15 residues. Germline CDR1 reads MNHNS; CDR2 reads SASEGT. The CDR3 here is CASSASSTSGRSPFF. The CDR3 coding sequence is TGTGCCAGCAGCGCCTCCTCGACTAGCGGGAGGAGTCCGTTCTTC.

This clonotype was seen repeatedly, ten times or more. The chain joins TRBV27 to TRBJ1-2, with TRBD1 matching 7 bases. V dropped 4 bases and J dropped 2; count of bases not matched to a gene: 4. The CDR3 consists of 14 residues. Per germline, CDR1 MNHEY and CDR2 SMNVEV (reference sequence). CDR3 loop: CASSWTGDNYGYTF. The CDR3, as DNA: TGTGCCAGCAGTTGGACAGGAGACAACTATGGCTACACCTTC.

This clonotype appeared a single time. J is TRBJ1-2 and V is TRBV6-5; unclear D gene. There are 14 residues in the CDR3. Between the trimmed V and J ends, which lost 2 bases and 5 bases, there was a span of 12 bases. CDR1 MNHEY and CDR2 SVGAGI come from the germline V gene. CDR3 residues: CASSYTLKPYGYTF. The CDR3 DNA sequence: TGTGCCAGCAGTTACACGTTAAAACCGTATGGCTACACCTTC.

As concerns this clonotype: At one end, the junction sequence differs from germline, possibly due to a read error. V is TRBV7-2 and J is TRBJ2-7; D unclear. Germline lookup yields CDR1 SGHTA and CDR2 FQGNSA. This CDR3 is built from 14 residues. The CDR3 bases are TGTGCCAGCAGCTTAGGATCCGGCTCCCACGAGCAGTACTTC. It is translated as CASSLGSGSHEQYF. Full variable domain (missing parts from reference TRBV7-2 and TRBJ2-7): GAGVSQSPSNKVTEKGKDVELRCDPISGHTALYWYRQSLGQGLEFLIYFQGNSAPDKSGLPSDRFSAERTGGSVSTLTIQRTQQEDSAVYLCASSLGSGSHEQYFGPGTRLTVT.

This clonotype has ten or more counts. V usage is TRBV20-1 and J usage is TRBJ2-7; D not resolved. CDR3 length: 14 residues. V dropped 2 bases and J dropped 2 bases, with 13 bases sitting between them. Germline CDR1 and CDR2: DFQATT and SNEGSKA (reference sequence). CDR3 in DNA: TGCAGTGCTAGATCGGTGGACGGCGCCTACGAGCAGTACTTC. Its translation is CSARSVDGAYEQYF.